This entry features one TCR beta chain sequence. The antigen this receptor binds is unknown. Base quality data are lacking; no much larger clone is found one base away. The Qiagen DNeasy kit was used to extract genomic DNA from unsorted PBMCs and from the negatively selected CD4+ and CD8+ fractions. TCR beta CDR3 regions were amplified by immunoSEQ multiplex PCR using primers annealing to V and J segments. A synthetic immune receptor repertoire was used to minimize amplification bias, and any residual bias was removed computationally once sequencing was done. The published analysis was carried out like this. Repertoire diversity was quantified as the Shannon entropy index using custom Python scripts. The unsorted, CD4+ and CD8+ repertoires were each analyzed separately, with the exception of combined analyses, where CD4+ and CD8+ sequences were merged in silico. Clonal expansion was defined as at least a 2-fold frequency increase after treatment relative to C1D1, with a pseudocount of 0.5 for undetected baseline clones. Singleton clones were defined as clones with 0 or 1 copy at C1D1, and non-singleton clones were defined as clones with 2 or more copies. Clones expanded in unsorted samples were labelled as CD4+, CD8+ or unknown by matching protein sequences in sorted samples from the same patient. Wilcoxon tests on paired samples were used to test changes in diversity from C1D1 to C4D1. Drawn from immuneACCESS, this table holds only the in-frame rearrangements with V and J called that TCRdb kept. Clones are partly lost; checked studies trace under half to an unresolved V gene and leave the rest unexplained. V and J calls and clone size come straight from that table; D and trimming were deduced from the DNA. This sample gives around 99,000 clones in total; 75% to 85% of them show up just once. About 16% of the sample is taken by the ten largest.

The data were taken from a study of PD-1 blockade in classical Hodgkin lymphoma (dated by TCRdb to about 2020). Study-wide context: Nivolumab dosing was 3 mg/kg intravenously every 2 weeks, continuing until either disease progression or unacceptable toxicity. The study used TCR beta sequencing and CyTOF to define a peripheral blood immune signature of response to PD-1 blockade in classical Hodgkin lymphoma.

The germline V gene supplies CDR1 MNHGY and CDR2 SVAAGI. Trimming at the junction amounts to 4 bases on V and 5 bases on J, and the germline ends lie 21 bases apart. CDR3 length: 18 amino acids, cysteine to phenylalanine. The only DNA kept is the CDR3, 54 bases in frame from the first base. The study at large found these results: Trial patients achieving complete response had baseline diversity similar to newly diagnosed patients, whereas partial responders and progressors had significantly lower diversity. A significant rise by C4D1 was seen in CD4+ but not CD8+ TCR diversity (p=0.0027 vs p=0.16), with the rise being most apparent in complete responders (p=0.02). Lower diversity was observed in patients in whom nivolumab was started less than 1 year after ASCT, and these patients were excluded from later analyses so that confounding by immune reconstitution would be avoided. Only a single clinical trial cohort was studied, and what caused the repertoire differences, possibly disease activity or prior therapy, remained undefined. Newly diagnosed patients were reported to have lower baseline TCR diversity than healthy donors, and relapsed/refractory patients were reported to have lower baseline TCR diversity still.

The sample's time point label is to be understood as: cycle 2 day 1 (C2D1) of nivolumab. Relapse after autologous stem cell transplantation had occurred in all trial patients, and cohorts A, B and C were distinguished by prior brentuximab vedotin exposure. The trial cohort comprised approximately 55 patients with relapsed/refractory classical Hodgkin lymphoma whose best overall responses were complete response, partial response or progressive disease. In the multi-cohort phase II CheckMate 205 trial, trial patients received single-agent nivolumab. An independent review committee assessed best overall response by applying the 2007 International Working Group response criteria. PBMCs from the trial were collected at three points: immediately before nivolumab initiation (C1D1), and during therapy at cycle 2 day 1 and cycle 4 day 1. Peripheral blood was collected in 8 mL Vacutainer Cell Preparation Tubes, from which PBMCs were isolated by centrifugation and then cryopreserved.

The sample consisted of peripheral blood mononuclear cells (PBMCs), taken before the second cycle of nivolumab. This clonotype was sampled from a human donor with classical Hodgkin lymphoma. The chain uses TRBV6-9 and TRBJ2-6, with no confidently assigned D gene. The CDR3 protein is CASSWGFLRQSRANVLTF. The bases are TGTGCCAGCAGTTGGGGTTTCTTACGACAAAGTCGGGCCAACGTCCTGACTTTC.